This TCR beta chain was retrieved from a study of T cells in Graves' hyperthyroidism and ophthalmopathy. Using RNA transcripts as the source, TCR beta CDR3 regions were amplified. Carried out on the TCR CDR3, a first-round RT-PCR used the HTBI primer set. TCRdb ran MiXCR on the multiplex PCR reads and lists one entry per CDR3 protein. The sample lists about 660,000 distinct CDR3 sequences; 45% were seen once. This CDR3 is 15 amino acids long. Germline CDR1 and CDR2: SEHNR and FQNEAQ (reference sequence). Worth noting for this clonotype: The junction departs from germline at one end; a sequencing error may be responsible.

The TCR sequence derives from an adult man with Graves' disease, either hyperthyroidism or ophthalmopathy (not recorded which). The chain carries TRBV7-9 and TRBJ2-2; D remains ambiguous. The material sequenced was peripheral blood or thyroid tissue (not recorded which). The CDR3 nucleotides are TGCGCCAGCAGCTTCAGTGCAGCGAACACCGGGGAGCTGTTTTTT. Protein: CASSFSAANTGELFF. Looking up the rest from reference TRBV7-9 and TRBJ2-2 gives the full variable domain: DTGVSQNPRHKITKRGQNVTFRCDPISEHNRLYWYRQTLGQGPEFLTYFQNEAQLEKSRLLSDRFSAERPKGSFSTLEIQRTEQGDSAMYLCASSFSAANTGELFFGEGSRLTVL.